The clone carrying this T cell receptor (beta chain) has at least ten counts. Its antigen remains unknown. This CDR3 is 12 amino acids long. Trimming removed 1 base at V and 12 bases at J, with 12 bases between. In germline, CDR1 is SGHTA, CDR2 FQGNSA. The source of the sample is a study of CD8 T cells in ankylosing spondylitis. Study results and caveats: Made up of fewer than ten highly homologous variants, a TCR beta motif appeared characteristic of ankylosing spondylitis blood. Clones tied to disease were said to be significantly enriched in matched ankylosing spondylitis synovial fluid.

MiXCR, run by TCRdb on the 5' RACE reads, gives a single entry per CDR3 protein. The data hold some 140,000 distinct CDR3 sequences, with roughly 11% observed a single time. The V and J genes are TRBV7-2 and TRBJ1-1, with D uncertain. This TCR was sampled from a female donor with ankylosing spondylitis or in good health (not recorded which). Material for sequencing was blood, either unsorted or a sorted T cell fraction (not recorded which). The CDR3 protein is CASSLEGPKTFF. Written as DNA, the CDR3 is TGTGCCAGCAGCTTAGAGGGTCCGAAAACTTTCTTT. The variable domain in full, with the rest retrieved from reference TRBV7-2 and TRBJ1-1, is GAGVSQSPSNKVTEKGKDVELRCDPISGHTALYWYRQSLGQGLEFLIYFQGNSAPDKSGLPSDRFSAERTGGSVSTLTIQRTQQEDSAVYLCASSLEGPKTFFGQGTRLTVV.